These 26 T cell receptor beta chains were sequenced from one sample in a study of cytomegalovirus exposure and HLA in healthy donors. 13 Jbeta primers and 60 Vbeta primers were used for the PCR. Profiled with immunoSEQ multiplex PCR; TCRdb holds only in-frame clones, not every one. Here the sample spans 200,000 to 250,000 clones, 76% being singletons. The sequenced sample was PBMCs. These receptors all stem from a man aged 18-30 years in good health and CMV-seronegative.

The V gene is TRBV28, the J gene TRBJ1-4; D ambiguous. The germline V and J ends were trimmed by 9 bases and 6 bases, with 8 bases remaining between them. CDR3 length: 11 amino acids. The germline gives CDR1 MDHEN, CDR2 SYDVKM. The CDR3: CASQGDEKLFF. The CDR3 nucleotides read TGTGCCAGTCAAGGAGATGAAAAACTGTTTTTT. The full variable domain, in which reference TRBV28 and TRBJ1-4 provide the parts outside the CDR3, is DVKVTQSSRYLVKRTGEKVFLECVQDMDHENMFWYRQDPGLGLRLIYFSYDVKMKEKGDIPEGYSVSREKKERFSLILESASTNQTSMYLCASQGDEKLFFGSGTQLSVL.

V and J are TRBV2 and TRBJ2-1; TRBD2 might be the D (5 bases). Germline loops: CDR1 SNHLY, CDR2 FYNNEI. The V end lost 3 bases, the J end lost 0 bases, and 15 bases lay between the germline ends. The CDR3 is 17 amino acids. DNA for the CDR3: TGTGCCAGCAGTGAGCTGGACTCCAGCAGCTCCTACAATGAGCAGTTCTTC. It translates to CASSELDSSSSYNEQFF.

This clone was observed a few times. The chain recombines TRBV2 with TRBJ2-1; 9 nucleotides line up with TRBD2. CDR1 is SNHLY, CDR2 FYNNEI, per germline. This CDR3 contains 16 residues. Trimming removed 2 bases from V and 7 bases from J; junction bases left unmatched: 9. CDR3 nucleotide sequence: TGTGCCAGCAGTGAATGGATAGCGGGAGAACGAAATGAGCAGTTCTTC. It is translated as CASSEWIAGERNEQFF.

The chain employs TRBV5-6 and TRBJ1-2, with 8 bases aligning to TRBD1. The ends lost 4 bases at V and 7 bases at J; junction bases unmatched: 6. CDR1 SGHDT and CDR2 YYEEEE come from the germline V gene. The CDR3 runs 13 residues. The CDR3 spells CASSPDRVFGYTF. CDR3 DNA: TGTGCCAGCAGCCCGGACAGGGTCTTTGGCTACACCTTC. Variable domain in full (rest from reference TRBV5-6 and TRBJ1-2): DAGVTQSPTHLIKTRGQQVTLRCSPKSGHDTVSWYQQALGQGPQFIFQYYEEEERQRGNFPDRFSGHQFPNYSSELNVNALLLGDSALYLCASSPDRVFGYTFGSGTRLTVV.

The chain links TRBV7-2 to TRBJ1-1; 8 bases are shared with TRBD1. Germline V gives CDR1 SGHTA, CDR2 FQGNSA. The CDR3 has 17 amino acids. V was clipped by 4 bases and J by 5 bases; unmatched bases: 15. The CDR3 DNA reads as TGTGCCAGCAGCTCGGAAACGACAGGGGCTCTATGGACTGAAGCTTTCTTT. Translating it yields CASSSETTGALWTEAFF. Drawing the rest from reference TRBV7-2 and TRBJ1-1, the complete variable domain is GAGVSQSPSNKVTEKGKDVELRCDPISGHTALYWYRQSLGQGLEFLIYFQGNSAPDKSGLPSDRFSAERTGGSVSTLTIQRTQQEDSAVYLCASSSETTGALWTEAFFGQGTRLTVV.

The table lists this clone with a few counts. The chain couples TRBV4-1 to TRBJ2-7; TRBD2 agrees at 12 bases. Trimming took 3 bases from V and 0 from J; bases not matched to a gene: 9. The germline V gene encodes CDR1 MGHRA and CDR2 YSYEKL. This CDR3 has 18 residues. In DNA form, the CDR3 reads TGCGCCAGCAGCCAGGAGCTACTAGCGGGAGGTACCTCCTACGAGCAGTACTTC. It is translated as CASSQELLAGGTSYEQYF.

The V gene is TRBV28, the J gene TRBJ2-1, with D tentatively TRBD2 (6 bases). Per germline, CDR1 MDHEN and CDR2 SYDVKM. Trimming removed 3 bases at V and 1 base at J, with 7 bases between. The CDR3 length is 14 residues. The CDR3 protein is CASSFRGSYNEQFF. The CDR3 DNA sequence: TGTGCCAGCAGTTTTCGGGGGTCCTACAATGAGCAGTTCTTC.

In DNA, the CDR3 is TGTGCCAGCAGTGTTATGTACGAGCAGTACTTC. It specifies CASSVMYEQYF. V and J are TRBV2 and TRBJ2-7; D is unclear. The CDR3 covers 11 residues. Per the germline V gene, CDR1 is SNHLY and CDR2 is FYNNEI. V was pared by 4 bases and J by 4 bases, with 5 bases between.

This chain connects TRBV7-6 to TRBJ2-3; the D gene is possibly TRBD2 (6 bases). Per germline, CDR1 SGHVS and CDR2 FNYEAQ. This CDR3 region has 16 residues. The V and J ends lost 1 base and 6 bases respectively, with 17 bases between them. CDR3 nucleotides: TGTGCCAGCAGCTTAGTTAGCGGAACTGTGGCTGATACGCAGTATTTT. Amino acid sequence: CASSLVSGTVADTQYF. Supplemented by reference TRBV7-6 and TRBJ2-3, the full variable domain reads GAGVSQSPRYKVTKRGQDVALRCDPISGHVSLYWYRQALGQGPEFLTYFNYEAQQDKSGLPNDRFSAERPEGSISTLTIQRTEQRDSAMYRCASSLVSGTVADTQYFGPGTRLTVL.

This clone was seen a few times. V usage is TRBV2 and J usage is TRBJ1-2; no clear D. Germline V lookup: CDR1 SNHLY, CDR2 FYNNEI. V was cut by 4 bases and J by 6 bases, with 9 bases left in between. The CDR3 totals 12 residues. CDR3: CASSGSSNGYTF. The CDR3 region has the DNA TGTGCCAGCAGTGGGTCGTCTAATGGCTACACCTTC.

The chain employs TRBV7-8 and TRBJ2-3; 10 positions match TRBD1. This CDR3 is 16 amino acids long. The V gene end was trimmed by 6 bases and the J gene end by 3 bases; junction bases not matched to a gene: 9. Germline-derived CDR1 and CDR2 are SGHVS and FQNEAQ. CDR3 region: CASSHRWGQGTDTQYF. In nucleotides, the CDR3 is TGTGCCAGCAGTCATCGCTGGGGACAGGGGACAGATACGCAGTATTTT.

The CDR3 DNA follows: TGTGCCAGCTCACCACCGGGACTAAGCACAGATACGCAGTATTTT. Translating it yields CASSPPGLSTDTQYF. The rearrangement links TRBV18 to TRBJ2-3; TRBD2 agrees at 7 bases. Unmatched junction bases numbered 0, after V lost 0 bases and J lost 0 bases. The CDR3 is made up of 15 amino acids. Looked up from germline, CDR1 is KGHSH and CDR2 is LQKENI.

This chain joins TRBV6-5 and TRBJ1-2, with 8 bases matching TRBD1. The junction had 4 bases not matched to a gene; V was cut back by 5 bases and J by 2 bases. CDR1 is MNHEY, CDR2 SVGAGI, per germline. The CDR3 consists of 14 residues. The CDR3 is CASSGDRPNYGYTF. CDR3 DNA sequence: TGTGCCAGCAGTGGGGACAGGCCCAACTATGGCTACACCTTC.

The chain uses TRBV1 and TRBJ1-1; the table's D gene call, TRBD1, was not cross checked with the DNA. TRBV1 is termed a pseudogene. The CDR3 is 15 amino acids. The CDR3 protein is CTSSPPGQGAPEAFF. The CDR3 nucleotides read TGCACCAGCAGCCCTCCAGGACAGGGGGCTCCTGAAGCTTTCTTT.

This clone has only a few counts. The rearrangement uses TRBV10-3 and TRBJ2-3, with D tentatively TRBD2 (5 bases). Per germline, CDR1 ENHRY and CDR2 SYGVKD. V lost 7 bases and J 9 bases, leaving 14 bases between the germline ends. This CDR3 is 12 amino acids long. The CDR3 DNA is TGTGCCATCATGGGGAGCGGACCCACGCAGTATTTT. Its protein is CAIMGSGPTQYF.

The chain recombines TRBV5-1 with TRBJ1-1, with 9 bases aligning to TRBD1. Germline CDR1 and CDR2: SGHRS and YFSETQ. V lost 3 bases, J lost 10 bases, and 13 bases stayed unmatched. The CDR3 spans 15 residues. The CDR3 loop reads CASSSPIGQGRRAFF. CDR3 DNA: TGCGCCAGCAGCTCCCCCATCGGACAGGGGAGGAGAGCTTTCTTT.

The V call is TRBV28, the J call TRBJ2-2, with D maybe TRBD1 (6 bases). The V gene's germline CDR1 is MDHEN and CDR2 SYDVKM. V was pared by 7 bases and J by 2 bases, with 14 bases between. CDR3 length: 15 amino acids. The CDR3 nucleotides read TGTGCCAGCAATCTGGGGGCCGCCAACACCGGGGAGCTGTTTTTT. Its protein product is CASNLGAANTGELFF.

This clone was observed a handful of times. The gene calls are TRBV23-1 and TRBJ2-7, with unresolved D. TRBV23-1 is noted as an ORF with a role that remains uncertain. The CDR3 contains 14 residues. The V and J ends lost 4 bases and 3 bases respectively, with 13 bases between them. The CDR3 is CASSLGLSLYEQYF. CDR3 in DNA: TGCGCCAGCAGTCTTGGTCTGAGCCTCTACGAGCAGTACTTC.

The CDR3 nucleotides are TGTGCCTGGAGTACCCCGGGACAGGGGGCCTACAATGAGCAGTTCTTC. It is translated as CAWSTPGQGAYNEQFF. The chain couples TRBV30 to TRBJ2-1; 11 nucleotides match TRBD1. The V segment lost 2 bases and the J segment 2 bases; nucleotides outside the gene matches: 5. Germline values: CDR1 GTSNPN, CDR2 SVGIG (reference sequence). The CDR3 consists of 16 residues. Full variable domain (outside the CDR3, taken from reference TRBV30 and TRBJ2-1): SQTIHQWPATLVQPVGSPLSLECTVEGTSNPNLYWYRQAAGRGLQLLFYSVGIGQISSEVPQNLSASRPQDRQFILSSKKLLLSDSGFYLCAWSTPGQGAYNEQFFGPGTRLTVL.

The chain employs TRBV30 and TRBJ2-2; unclear D gene. CDR3 size: 12 residues. Germline V gives CDR1 GTSNPN, CDR2 SVGIG (reference sequence). V was trimmed by 1 base and J by 7 bases, leaving 7 bases between them. Here the CDR3 reads CAWSAPGGELFF. CDR3 DNA sequence: TGTGCCTGGAGTGCCCCCGGCGGGGAGCTGTTTTTT.

The table lists this clone with a count of one. The J gene is TRBJ1-2, the V gene TRBV5-6, with D perhaps TRBD1 (6 bases). Germline V gene sequence: CDR1 SGHDT, CDR2 YYEEEE. CDR3 length: 14 residues. V lost 7 bases to trimming and J lost 1 base, with 14 bases between them. The CDR3 nucleotides are TGTGCCAGCTCCTGGGCAGGGGATAACTATGGCTACACCTTC. This translates into CASSWAGDNYGYTF.

This clone was counted only a few times. V gene TRBV28 combines with J gene TRBJ2-7, with D perhaps matching TRBD2 (5 bases). In germline, CDR1 is MDHEN, CDR2 SYDVKM. The length of the CDR3 is 13 residues. The V end lost 1 base, the J end lost 7 bases, and 11 bases lay between the germline ends. The CDR3 spells CASSLFPPGEQYF. The CDR3 nucleotides read TGTGCCAGCAGTTTATTTCCCCCGGGAGAGCAGTACTTC.

This clone has more than one count but fewer than ten. The chain couples TRBV29-1 to TRBJ2-1; 7 bases are a match to TRBD1. With V trimmed by 3 bases and J by 5 bases, 7 bases remained unmatched. CDR1 is SQVTM and CDR2 is ANQGSEA in the germline V gene. The CDR3 is made up of 14 amino acids. The CDR3 loop is CSVERGLGNNEQFF. For the CDR3, the DNA is TGCAGCGTTGAGAGGGGGCTTGGGAACAATGAGCAGTTCTTC.

V usage is TRBV5-1 and J usage is TRBJ2-3; D might be TRBD1 (5 bases). Trimming took 1 base from V and 4 from J, leaving 7 bases between them. The germline CDR1 and CDR2 sequences are SGHRS and YFSETQ. The CDR3 extends over 13 amino acids. The CDR3, as DNA: TGCGCCAGCAGCTTGACAGGACCAGATACGCAGTATTTT. Translating it yields CASSLTGPDTQYF.

There are a few counts of this clone. The gene calls are TRBV6-1 and TRBJ1-2, with D perhaps TRBD1 (6 bases). The CDR3 spans 15 residues. Germline V lookup: CDR1 MNHNS, CDR2 SASEGT. V was cut by 3 bases and J by 4 bases, with 15 bases left in between. CDR3: CASSDRTQGIYGYTF. CDR3 DNA: TGTGCCAGCAGTGACAGGACCCAGGGGATCTATGGCTACACCTTC.

This chain uses TRBV7-2 with TRBJ2-7; 15 bases line up with TRBD2. CDR3 length: 15 amino acids. Unmatched junction bases numbered 8, after V lost 5 bases and J lost 9 bases. CDR1 and CDR2 (germline): SGHTA, FQGNSA. CDR3 sequence reads: CASSPRTSGRGMQYF. DNA of the CDR3: TGTGCCAGCAGCCCCCGGACTAGCGGGAGGGGAATGCAGTACTTC.